This T cell receptor beta chain was retrieved from a study of T cells in Graves' hyperthyroidism and ophthalmopathy. This clonotype was observed a handful of times. The J segment lost 6 bases and the V segment lost 3 bases, leaving 2 bases of the junction unmatched. The CDR3 covers 12 residues. Germline V gives CDR1 DFQATT, CDR2 SNEGSKA (reference sequence). RNA transcripts yielded amplified TCR beta CDR3 regions. An initial round of RT-PCR targeting the TCR CDR3 relied on the HTBI primer set. TCRdb reanalysed the multiplex PCR reads using MiXCR and keeps one entry per CDR3 protein. The sample lists over 400,000 distinct CDR3 sequences; approximately 22% were seen once.

This TCR was sampled from a woman in her 70s with Graves' ophthalmopathy. Input material: blood. V usage is TRBV20-1 and J usage is TRBJ1-5, with 7 nucleotides matching TRBD1. This chain's CDR3 is CSARTGSQPQHF. The CDR3 bases are TGCAGTGCTAGGACAGGGTCTCAGCCCCAGCATTTT.